This T cell receptor beta chain was sequenced for a study of T-cell memory formation after mild COVID-19. Study-wide background: TCR clusters largely stayed donor specific. Study-level results: Cross-reactive memory appears to have joined, as suggested by some responding clones showing up in pre-infection memory.

Turning to this clonotype: Its matching antigen is unknown.

With V trimmed by 6 bases and J by 5 bases, 6 bases remained unmatched. The germline V gene encodes CDR1 SGHAT and CDR2 FQNNGV. The CDR3 contains 14 residues. TCRdb reanalysed the 5' RACE reads using MiXCR and keeps one entry per CDR3 protein. Of 250,000 to 350,000 distinct CDR3 sequences listed, 19% are singletons. The sequencing sample was made of PBMCs or a T cell subset sorted from them (not recorded which). The rearrangement joins TRBV11-2 to TRBJ1-1; 10 bases match TRBD1. The receptor's source is a man aged 18 to 29 who had mild COVID-19 (a few samples of this study predate the infection). Cell type and time point are not known. The DNA for the CDR3 is TGTGCCAGCAGACGTCCGGGACAGGGGACTGAAGCTTTCTTT. Translating it yields CASRRPGQGTEAFF. The variable domain in full, completed from reference TRBV11-2 and TRBJ1-1, reads EAGVAQSPRYKIIEKRQSVAFWCNPISGHATLYWYQQILGQGPKLLIQFQNNGVVDDSQLPKDRFSAERLKGVDSTLKIQPAKLEDSAVYLCASRRPGQGTEAFFGQGTRLTVV.